What follows are 14 T cell receptor beta chains derived from one specimen sequenced in a study of T cells in Graves' hyperthyroidism and ophthalmopathy. RNA transcripts yielded amplified TCR beta CDR3 regions. When the TCR CDR3 underwent first-round RT-PCR, the HTBI primer set was used. TCRdb itself ran the multiplex PCR reads through MiXCR, one entry per CDR3 protein. The sample has 250,000 to 300,000 distinct CDR3 sequences, 15% to 20% seen once; the top ten hold just over 55%. What was sequenced was blood. Receptor source: a woman aged 60-75 years with Graves' ophthalmopathy.

Ten or more counts support this clonotype. The rearrangement links TRBV20-1 to TRBJ2-7, with 7 bases identical to TRBD1. The ends lost 0 bases at V and 5 bases at J; junction bases unmatched: 7. Looked up from germline, CDR1 is DFQATT and CDR2 is SNEGSKA (reference sequence). The CDR3 has 14 residues. The CDR3 DNA is TGCAGTGCTAGAGAAGGGGGCAGTTTCCACGAGCAGTACTTC. It translates to CSAREGGSFHEQYF.

The J gene is TRBJ1-3, the V gene TRBV28; D call uncertain. Germline lookup yields CDR1 MDHEN and CDR2 SYDVKM. There are 19 residues in the CDR3. With 4 bases removed from V and 2 bases from J, the gap between germline ends came to 24 bases. The DNA for the CDR3 is TGTGCCAGCAGTTCCCCGGGAGGTTCGTCCGTAAATCCTGGAAACACCATATATTTT. Translation gives CASSSPGGSSVNPGNTIYF.

This clonotype appeared many times. J is TRBJ2-7 and V is TRBV5-1; 11 positions agree with TRBD1. Trimming took 3 bases from V and 1 from J; bases not matched to a gene: 3. Germline CDR1 and CDR2: SGHRS and YFSETQ. The CDR3 extends over 15 amino acids. The CDR3 bases are TGCGCCAGCAGCTGGGGGACAGGGGGATCCTACGAGCAGTACTTC. The encoded protein is CASSWGTGGSYEQYF.

This clonotype was counted a few times. This chain links TRBV9 with TRBJ1-2; tentatively, D is TRBD1 (5 bases). CDR3 size: 12 residues. Per germline, CDR1 SGDLS and CDR2 YYNGEE. With 4 bases removed from V and 3 bases from J, the gap between germline ends came to 7 bases. The CDR3: CASSQGDYGYTF. In DNA, the CDR3 is TGTGCCAGCAGCCAAGGGGACTATGGCTACACCTTC.

This clonotype was seen more than once but under ten times. The V call is TRBV29-1, the J call TRBJ1-5; 7 bases are a match to TRBD1. This CDR3 has 15 amino acids. Losses at the gene ends were 0 bases for V and 4 bases for J; bases not matched to a gene: 6. Germline loops: CDR1 SQVTM, CDR2 ANQGSEA. The CDR3 region is CSVEDPWDRNQPQHF. As DNA, the CDR3 is TGCAGCGTTGAAGATCCTTGGGACAGAAATCAGCCCCAGCATTTT.

This clonotype was recorded at least ten times. J is TRBJ2-1 and V is TRBV24-1; 10 positions agree with TRBD1. Per the germline V gene, CDR1 is KGHDR and CDR2 is SFDVKD. The V and J ends lost 0 bases and 6 bases, in that order; junction bases with no gene match: 1. This CDR3 has 15 amino acids. The CDR3 here is CATSDLRTGGNEQFF. In DNA, the CDR3 is TGTGCCACCAGTGATTTGAGGACAGGGGGCAATGAGCAGTTCTTC.

This clonotype was seen ten or more times. The V and J genes are TRBV5-1 and TRBJ1-2; 8 nucleotides line up with TRBD1. V shed 0 bases and J 6 bases; nucleotides not matched to a gene: 4. CDR1 is SGHRS and CDR2 is YFSETQ in the germline V gene. The CDR3 is 14 amino acids. The chain's CDR3 is CASSLEGQEHGYTF. CDR3 sequence (DNA): TGCGCCAGCAGCTTGGAGGGACAGGAGCATGGCTACACCTTC. The whole variable domain, filled in from reference TRBV5-1 and TRBJ1-2, reads KAGVTQTPRYLIKTRGQQVTLSCSPISGHRSVSWYQQTPGQGLQFLFEYFSETQRNKGNFPGRFSGRQFSNSRSEMNVSTLELGDSALYLCASSLEGQEHGYTFGSGTRLTVV.

This rearrangement joins TRBV5-1 to TRBJ1-6; D uncertain. The CDR3 is 15 amino acids. Per the germline V gene, CDR1 is SGHRS and CDR2 is YFSETQ. The V gene lost 3 bases and the J gene lost 10 bases, with 17 bases spanning the gap. In DNA, the CDR3 is TGCGCCAGCAGCTCGGCGGGAGGGCCGAGCTCACCCCTCCACTTT. Amino acids: CASSSAGGPSSPLHF.

Notes on this clonotype: This clone may be a read error of a much larger clone one base away. The rearrangement links TRBV28 to TRBJ2-3, with no clear D. CDR1 MDHEN and CDR2 SYDVKM come from the germline V gene. This CDR3 is built from 13 residues. The CDR3 spells CASRLETGPTQYF. In DNA form, the CDR3 reads TGTGCCAGCCGTTTAGAGACCGGCCCTACGCAGTATTTT.

Remarks on this clonotype: One end of the junction fails to match germline, which may point to a read error. The rearrangement links TRBV5-6 to TRBJ1-1, with 7 bases aligning to TRBD1. Germline assignment: CDR1 SGHDT and CDR2 YYEEEE. The CDR3 is 14 amino acids. Written as DNA, the CDR3 is TGTGCCAGCAGCCGCGGGACAGTGAACCCTGAAGCTTTCTTT. As protein: CASSRGTVNPEAFF.

This clonotype was recorded at least ten times. The V gene is TRBV9, the J gene TRBJ2-7; 7 bases fit TRBD1. J was trimmed by 1 base and V by 0 bases; bases with no gene match: 1. The V gene's germline CDR1 is SGDLS and CDR2 YYNGEE. This CDR3 is built from 14 residues. The CDR3 coding sequence is TGTGCCAGCAGCGTAGGGGACAGATCCTACGAGCAGTACTTC. Protein: CASSVGDRSYEQYF.

This clonotype was counted many times. The chain joins TRBV20-1 to TRBJ1-1; D ambiguous. Germline V gives CDR1 DFQATT, CDR2 SNEGSKA (reference sequence). The CDR3 sequence is 13 residues long. V lost 1 base and J 11 bases, leaving 17 bases between the germline ends. Here the CDR3 reads CSARAHAGFWAFF. CDR3 in DNA: TGCAGTGCTAGAGCTCATGCGGGGTTTTGGGCTTTCTTT.

This clonotype has a count of ten or more. The CDR3 protein is CASSSTRGTQYF. The CDR3 DNA reads as TGTGCCAGCAGCTCCACTCGGGGAACGCAGTATTTT. The rearrangement uses TRBV27 and TRBJ2-3, with D maybe TRBD2 (5 bases). CDR3 size: 12 residues. Trimming took off 6 bases at V and 9 bases at J, with 13 bases between the two ends. CDR1 and CDR2 (germline): MNHEY, SMNVEV (reference sequence).

The sample holds a few counts of this clonotype. The V and J genes are TRBV6-1 and TRBJ1-3; D gene ambiguous. The CDR3 runs to 13 residues. V was clipped by 8 bases and J by 6 bases, with 14 bases between them. Germline CDR1 and CDR2: MNHNS and SASEGT. DNA of the CDR3: TGTGCCAGCGCTGTGTCCTTCCAAAACACCATATATTTT. It is translated as CASAVSFQNTIYF.